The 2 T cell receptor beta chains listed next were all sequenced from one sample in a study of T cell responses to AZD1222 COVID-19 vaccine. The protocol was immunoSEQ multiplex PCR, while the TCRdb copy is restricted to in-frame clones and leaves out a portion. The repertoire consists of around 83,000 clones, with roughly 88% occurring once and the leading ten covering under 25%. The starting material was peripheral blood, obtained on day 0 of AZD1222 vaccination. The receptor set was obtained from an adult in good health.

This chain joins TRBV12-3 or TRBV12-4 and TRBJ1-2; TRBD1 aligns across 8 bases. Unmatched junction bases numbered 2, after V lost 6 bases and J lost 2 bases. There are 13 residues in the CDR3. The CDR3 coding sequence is TGTGCCAGCAGCCGACAGGGGAACTATGGCTACACCTTC. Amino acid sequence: CASSRQGNYGYTF.

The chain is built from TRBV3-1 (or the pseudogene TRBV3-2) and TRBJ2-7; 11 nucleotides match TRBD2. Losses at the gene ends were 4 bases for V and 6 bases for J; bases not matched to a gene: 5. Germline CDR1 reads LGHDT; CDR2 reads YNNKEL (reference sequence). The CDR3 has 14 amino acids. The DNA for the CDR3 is TGTGCCAGCAGCCCTACTAGCGGGAGTGCCGAGCAGTACTTC. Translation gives CASSPTSGSAEQYF.